One sample yielded the 30 T cell receptor beta chains listed below, sequenced in a study of blood T cell repertoires in COVID-19. The table came from immunoSEQ multiplex PCR; TCRdb's copy has only in-frame clones and leaves some out. In the table there are some 110,000 clones, around 86% of which are singletons. Sequenced material: peripheral blood. Receptors were obtained from a man in his 70s with acute or convalescent COVID-19.

The chain employs TRBV29-1 and TRBJ1-1; tentative D call: TRBD1 (5 bases). Germline CDR1 is SQVTM and CDR2 is ANQGSEA. This CDR3 is built from 13 residues. V was shortened by 7 bases and J by 2 bases, with 14 bases between the two germline ends. The CDR3 DNA is TGCAGCGCCTCTACAGGATCCAACACTGAAGCTTTCTTT. Residues: CSASTGSNTEAFF.

The chain has TRBV7-8 and TRBJ2-7; D is unresolved. Trimming pared 0 bases from V and 0 bases from J, leaving 9 bases between. This CDR3 spans 15 amino acids. Looked up from germline, CDR1 is SGHVS and CDR2 is FQNEAQ. This chain's CDR3 is CASSLAESSSYEQYF. Here the CDR3 DNA reads TGTGCCAGCAGCTTAGCCGAGTCTAGCTCCTACGAGCAGTACTTC.

The chain couples TRBV6-5 to TRBJ2-1; 9 bases are a match to TRBD2. The CDR3 runs to 16 residues. V shed 2 bases, J shed 7 bases, and the junction held 9 bases outside the gene matches. Germline V gives CDR1 MNHEY, CDR2 SVGAGI. The CDR3 loop is CASSYGGGGPGNEQFF. DNA for the CDR3: TGTGCCAGCAGTTACGGCGGGGGGGGCCCGGGTAATGAGCAGTTCTTC.

The genes are TRBV6-5 and TRBJ2-7, with 8 bases lining up with TRBD2. The J segment lost 1 base and the V segment lost 6 bases, leaving 8 bases of the junction unmatched. The CDR3 length is 15 residues. CDR1 is MNHEY, CDR2 SVGAGI, per germline. CDR3 loop: CASRVGAGASYEQYF. The DNA for the CDR3 is TGTGCCAGCAGGGTCGGAGCGGGAGCGTCCTACGAGCAGTACTTC.

The J gene is TRBJ1-6, the V gene TRBV7-2, with 12 bases fitting TRBD1. Germline CDR1 is SGHTA and CDR2 is FQGNSA. V trimming: 1 base; J trimming: 9 bases; junction bases outside the gene matches: 13. CDR3 length: 19 amino acids. The CDR3 region has the DNA TGTGCCAGCAGCTTAGACCTTACGCGGGACAGGGGGCGAAGTTCACCCCTCCACTTT. The encoded protein is CASSLDLTRDRGRSSPLHF. The full variable domain, with the rest looked up from reference TRBV7-2 and TRBJ1-6, is GAGVSQSPSNKVTEKGKDVELRCDPISGHTALYWYRQSLGQGLEFLIYFQGNSAPDKSGLPSDRFSAERTGGSVSTLTIQRTQQEDSAVYLCASSLDLTRDRGRSSPLHFGNGTRLTVT.

The V and J genes are TRBV7-2 and TRBJ2-5, with 11 positions matching TRBD2. The CDR3 covers 16 residues. CDR1 is SGHTA and CDR2 is FQGNSA in the germline V gene. V shed 3 bases, J shed 5 bases, and the junction held 8 bases outside the gene matches. The CDR3 region has the DNA TGTGCCAGCAGCTTTCTACTAGCGGGAGACCGGGAGACCCAGTACTTC. This encodes CASSFLLAGDRETQYF.

Concerning this clone itself: The same CDR3 is also encoded by other DNA sequences in this sample. The V call is TRBV6-5, the J call TRBJ2-7, with 11 bases matching TRBD1. The CDR3 has 15 amino acids. V lost 2 bases and J lost 4; bases outside the gene matches: 4. Germline V CDR1 and CDR2: MNHEY, SVGAGI. The CDR3 DNA reads as TGTGCCAGCAGTTACCGGGACAGGGGGACGTACGAGCAGTACTTC. Protein sequence: CASSYRDRGTYEQYF.

The rearrangement joins TRBV18 to TRBJ2-6, with 9 positions matching TRBD1. Trimming cost V 0 bases and J 4 bases; bases outside gene matches: 4. The CDR3 spans 17 residues. Per the germline V gene, CDR1 is KGHSH and CDR2 is LQKENI. CDR3 nucleotide sequence: TGTGCCAGCTCACCACCGGGACAGGGATTCGGGGCCAACGTCCTGACTTTC. This codes for CASSPPGQGFGANVLTF. Combining the CDR3 with reference TRBV18 and TRBJ2-6 gives the whole variable domain NAGVMQNPRHLVRRRGQEARLRCSPMKGHSHVYWYRQLPEEGLKFMVYLQKENIIDESGMPKERFSAEFPKEGPSILRIQQVVRGDSAAYFCASSPPGQGFGANVLTFGAGSRLTVL.

V and J are TRBV19 and TRBJ1-1; D unclear. Trimming stripped 3 bases from V and 0 bases from J, with 8 bases between. Germline-derived CDR1 and CDR2 are LNHDA and SQIVND (reference sequence). This CDR3 is built from 14 residues. Written as DNA, the CDR3 is TGTGCCAGTAGTATTGCACAGTTGAACACTGAAGCTTTCTTT. It specifies CASSIAQLNTEAFF.

The rearrangement uses TRBV5-1 and TRBJ1-5; the D gene is possibly TRBD1 (6 bases). Germline CDR1 reads SGHRS; CDR2 reads YFSETQ. This CDR3 is built from 15 residues. V lost 1 base and J lost 4, with 12 bases in between. The DNA for the CDR3 is TGCGCCAGCAGCTTGCAGGGGTCGCTAAATCAGCCCCAGCATTTT. Translated: CASSLQGSLNQPQHF.

The V and J genes are TRBV4-2 and TRBJ2-1; 7 nucleotides match TRBD2. Trimming took 2 bases from V and 1 from J; bases not matched to a gene: 2. This CDR3 is built from 15 residues. Per the germline V gene, CDR1 is LGHNA and CDR2 is YNFKEQ. The CDR3 DNA reads as TGTGCCAGCAGCCAAAGCGGGGCATCCTACAATGAGCAGTTCTTC. Its translation is CASSQSGASYNEQFF.

This clone turned up a few times. This sample includes further DNA sequences coding for the same CDR3. V and J are TRBV18 and TRBJ1-5; maybe TRBD1 (6 bases). CDR3 length: 13 residues. The germline V gene has CDR1 KGHSH and CDR2 LQKENI. V lost 2 bases and J 4 bases, leaving 6 bases between the germline ends. The DNA of the CDR3 is TGTGCCAGCTCACCAGGGACAAATCAGCCCCAGCATTTT. This translates into CASSPGTNQPQHF.

The chain employs TRBV10-3 and TRBJ1-3, with a tentative D call TRBD1 (5 bases). V was pared by 6 bases and J by 8 bases, with 8 bases between. CDR3 size: 11 residues. Germline V gene lookup returns CDR1 ENHRY and CDR2 SYGVKD. This CDR3 reads CAISPGDTIYF. The CDR3 DNA reads as TGTGCCATCAGCCCGGGGGACACCATATATTTT.

The chain employs TRBV18 and TRBJ2-3, with D possibly being TRBD1 (6 bases). This CDR3 is 16 amino acids long. Germline V gene lookup returns CDR1 KGHSH and CDR2 LQKENI. Between the trimmed V and J ends, which lost 0 bases and 3 bases, there was a span of 13 bases. The CDR3 loop is CASSPPSSRGTDTQYF. The CDR3 DNA sequence: TGTGCCAGCTCACCACCGTCTAGCAGGGGAACAGATACGCAGTATTTT.

Points on this clone: The identical CDR3 is also encoded by other nucleotide sequences in the sample. V usage is TRBV12-3 or TRBV12-4 and J usage is TRBJ1-5; tentatively, D is TRBD1 (5 bases). The V and J ends lost 4 bases and 2 bases respectively, with 6 bases between them. CDR3 length: 13 residues. CDR3 nucleotide sequence: TGTGCCAGCAGTTCCAGGGGCAATCAGCCCCAGCATTTT. It specifies CASSSRGNQPQHF.

The rearrangement joins TRBV9 to TRBJ2-7; 12 nucleotides line up with TRBD2. Germline CDR1 is SGDLS and CDR2 is YYNGEE. V lost 4 bases, J lost 7 bases, and 9 bases stayed unmatched. The length of the CDR3 is 15 residues. The CDR3 nucleotides read TGTGCCAGCAGCCGACGGACTAGCGGGATGGGTGAGCAGTACTTC. Translated: CASSRRTSGMGEQYF.

The J gene is TRBJ2-3, the V gene TRBV13; 8 positions match TRBD2. Losses at the gene ends were 5 bases for V and 6 bases for J; bases not matched to a gene: 7. Germline V lookup: CDR1 PRHDT, CDR2 FYEKMQ (reference sequence). The CDR3 loop spans 14 amino acids. The CDR3 nucleotides are TGTGCCAGCAGCATATCGGGGGGGCGGGATACGCAGTATTTT. Its protein product is CASSISGGRDTQYF.

The chain uses TRBV3-1 (or the pseudogene TRBV3-2) and TRBJ2-1; 12 bases map to TRBD2. V lost 3 bases and J lost 0; bases outside the gene matches: 3. Germline V gene data show CDR1 as LGHDT and CDR2 as YNNKEL (reference sequence). There are 17 residues in the CDR3. CDR3 residues: CASSHTSGGLSYNEQFF. The CDR3 bases are TGTGCCAGCAGCCATACTAGCGGGGGGCTCTCCTACAATGAGCAGTTCTTC.

The chain couples TRBV5-1 to TRBJ2-2; TRBD2 agrees at 7 bases. The CDR3 runs 15 residues. Per germline, CDR1 SGHRS and CDR2 YFSETQ. With 0 bases clipped from V and 6 bases from J, the junction kept 5 bases outside the gene matches. The CDR3 region has the DNA TGCGCCAGCAGCTTGGCCGAACGGGGGGCCGGGGAGCTGTTTTTT. This gives the protein CASSLAERGAGELFF.

The chain employs TRBV19 and TRBJ1-3, with D unresolved. The CDR3 consists of 12 residues. Germline CDR1 and CDR2: LNHDA and SQIVND (reference sequence). V lost 8 bases, J lost 4 bases, and 9 bases lay in between. CDR3 nucleotides: TGTGCCAGTCGTACACAGGGAAACACCATATATTTT. Encoded protein: CASRTQGNTIYF.

This clone was counted a single time. The chain joins TRBV4-2 to TRBJ2-1; 12 nucleotides agree with TRBD2. Germline trimming cut 7 bases from V and 6 bases from J; bases unmatched to any gene: 7. Germline V gene sequence: CDR1 LGHNA, CDR2 YNFKEQ. The length of the CDR3 is 15 residues. The CDR3 spells CASTSLAGGTNEQFF. CDR3 in DNA: TGTGCCAGCACCTCACTAGCGGGAGGTACCAATGAGCAGTTCTTC.

This clone was seen more than once but under ten times. The V call is TRBV5-6, the J call TRBJ2-2; 7 nucleotides agree with TRBD1. CDR1 SGHDT and CDR2 YYEEEE come from the germline V gene. The CDR3 sequence is 17 residues long. The V gene end was trimmed by 4 bases and the J gene end by 0 bases; junction bases not matched to a gene: 9. The CDR3 loop is CASSTPAGTANTGELFF. The CDR3 bases are TGTGCCAGCAGCACCCCAGCCGGGACAGCGAACACCGGGGAGCTGTTTTTT.

This chain joins TRBV5-1 and TRBJ2-6; D remains ambiguous. Between the trimmed V and J ends, which lost 0 bases and 0 bases, there was a span of 10 bases. This CDR3 region has 17 residues. Looked up from germline, CDR1 is SGHRS and CDR2 is YFSETQ. As DNA, the CDR3 is TGCGCCAGCAGCTTGGTGGGCACGACCTCTGGGGCCAACGTCCTGACTTTC. As protein: CASSLVGTTSGANVLTF.

V and J are TRBV6-5 and TRBJ1-6; 8 bases are a match to TRBD1. This CDR3 has 14 amino acids. The germline V gene encodes CDR1 MNHEY and CDR2 SVGAGI. The junction had 1 base not matched to a gene; V was cut back by 0 bases and J by 9 bases. The CDR3 coding sequence is TGTGCCAGCAGTTACTCGGGACAGGCTTCACCCCTCCACTTT. Translated: CASSYSGQASPLHF.

V is TRBV28 and J is TRBJ2-7, with D possibly matching TRBD1 (6 bases). CDR3 length: 16 amino acids. Germline V gene sequence: CDR1 MDHEN, CDR2 SYDVKM. The V end lost 1 base, the J end lost 2 bases, and 15 bases lay between the germline ends. The CDR3 DNA sequence: TGTGCCAGCAGTTTATTCCCCAGACAGGTCACCTACGAGCAGTACTTC. It yields the protein CASSLFPRQVTYEQYF.

The V call is TRBV21-1, the J call TRBJ1-5; the tabulated D call, TRBD1, remains unverified against the DNA. TRBV21-1 is recorded as a pseudogene. CDR3 size: 16 residues. DNA of the CDR3: TGTGCCAGCAGCAAAGATAAATCAGGCGGCAATCAGCCCCAGCATTTT. This translates into CASSKDKSGGNQPQHF.

The chain carries TRBV2 and TRBJ1-5; D not certain. The CDR3 length is 12 residues. CDR1 and CDR2 from the germline V gene are SNHLY and FYNNEI. Trimming took off 7 bases at V and 7 bases at J, with 11 bases between the two ends. The CDR3 sequence: CASMGRSQPQHF. CDR3 sequence (DNA): TGTGCCAGCATGGGCAGGTCGCAGCCCCAGCATTTT.

V gene TRBV7-3 combines with J gene TRBJ1-1; D perhaps matches TRBD1 (6 bases). Trimming took 5 bases from V and 1 from J, leaving 20 bases between them. CDR1 SGHTA and CDR2 FQGTGA come from the germline V gene. The CDR3 has 17 residues. The CDR3 bases are TGTGCCAGCAGCACCGATAGCGGGATCAGGGGGAACACTGAAGCTTTCTTT. Translating gives CASSTDSGIRGNTEAFF.

The chain carries TRBV5-1 and TRBJ2-1; TRBD2 aligns across 7 bases. The CDR3 loop spans 15 amino acids. The V gene end was trimmed by 5 bases and the J gene end by 6 bases; junction bases not matched to a gene: 11. Germline CDR1 reads SGHRS; CDR2 reads YFSETQ. The CDR3 region is CASRQEGGRVNEQFF. CDR3 DNA: TGCGCCAGCAGGCAGGAGGGAGGGCGGGTCAATGAGCAGTTCTTC.

Here the CDR3 DNA reads TGTGCCAGCAAACCTAGCGGGAGGGGAGAGCAGTACTTC. It yields the protein CASKPSGRGEQYF. The chain combines TRBV3-1 (or the pseudogene TRBV3-2) with TRBJ2-7, with 12 bases fitting TRBD2. Germline V CDR1 and CDR2: LGHDT, YNNKEL (reference sequence). Trimming at V came to 7 bases and at J to 7 bases, leaving 5 bases not matched to a gene. This CDR3 has 13 residues.